Listed below are T cell receptor beta chains from one sample, sequenced in a study of neurological immune-mediated disorders. TCRdb redid the calling of the 5' RACE reads with MiXCR, one entry per CDR3 protein. The top ten clones hold around 3.9% of a sample with fewer than 45,000 distinct CDR3 sequences, 11% of them seen once. The specimen sequenced was PBMCs. These receptors came from a man aged 55 to 70 with HTLV-1-associated myelopathy (HAM/TSP). The CDR3 runs from the conserved cysteine through the conserved F or W. Each record gives: clone size, J gene, V gene, D gene, CDR3 protein, CDR3 DNA. The D gene is left open where the match is weak. A clone size is listed for some rows: how often the clone was seen (once, few, many), or a class if it is expanded.

abundance: many
j_gene: TRBJ2-3
v_gene: TRBV12-3/TRBV12-4
d_gene: .
CDR3aa: CASRHRDGDTQYF
CDR3nt: TGTGCCAGCAGGCACAGGGATGGAGATACGCAGTATTTT

abundance: many
j_gene: TRBJ2-7
v_gene: TRBV20-1
d_gene: .
CDR3aa: CSARQTGGVYEQYF
CDR3nt: TGCAGTGCTCGTCAGACAGGAGGTGTGTACGAGCAGTACTTC

abundance: many
j_gene: TRBJ2-2
v_gene: TRBV29-1
d_gene: .
CDR3aa: CSAPRGNTGELFF
CDR3nt: TGCAGCGCGCCCAGGGGGAACACCGGGGAGCTGTTTTTT

abundance: many
j_gene: TRBJ2-3
v_gene: TRBV28
d_gene: TRBD2
CDR3aa: CASRLSSGLAGGGGQYF
CDR3nt: TGTGCCAGCAGGCTCTCATCGGGACTAGCGGGGGGTGGTGGGCAGTATTTT

abundance: many
j_gene: TRBJ2-6
v_gene: TRBV5-1
d_gene: TRBD1
CDR3aa: CASSFSPFTQGASGANVLTF
CDR3nt: TGCGCCAGCAGCTTTTCTCCCTTTACTCAGGGGGCCTCTGGGGCCAACGTCCTGACTTTC

abundance: many
j_gene: TRBJ2-7
v_gene: TRBV27
d_gene: .
CDR3aa: CASSNRDESYEQYF
CDR3nt: TGTGCCAGCAGTAACCGGGACGAGTCATACGAGCAGTACTTC

abundance: .
j_gene: TRBJ2-7
v_gene: TRBV5-1
d_gene: .
CDR3aa: CASSPWGGPYNEQHF
CDR3nt: TGCGCCAGCAGCCCATGGGGGGGGCCATACAATGAGCAGCACTTC

abundance: many
j_gene: TRBJ1-1
v_gene: TRBV7-2
d_gene: .
CDR3aa: CASGGYYGGTEAFF
CDR3nt: TGTGCCAGCGGAGGATATTATGGTGGCACTGAAGCTTTCTTT

abundance: many
j_gene: TRBJ2-3
v_gene: TRBV5-1
d_gene: .
CDR3aa: CASSQGSSTDTQYF
CDR3nt: TGCGCCAGCAGCCAGGGATCTAGCACAGATACGCAGTATTTT

abundance: many
j_gene: TRBJ1-3
v_gene: TRBV6-4
d_gene: .
CDR3aa: CASSLQSRDSSKVPGNTIYF
CDR3nt: TGTGCCAGCAGTTTACAATCTCGGGATTCGTCGAAGGTCCCTGGAAACACCATATATTTT

abundance: many
j_gene: TRBJ2-1
v_gene: TRBV2
d_gene: .
CDR3aa: CASRDGGPYNEQFF
CDR3nt: TGTGCCAGCAGGGACGGGGGTCCCTACAATGAGCAGTTCTTC

abundance: many
j_gene: TRBJ2-3
v_gene: TRBV2
d_gene: TRBD2
CDR3aa: CASSPVAGDPDTQYF
CDR3nt: TGTGCCAGCAGTCCCGTAGCGGGAGACCCAGATACGCAGTATTTT

abundance: .
j_gene: TRBJ2-7
v_gene: TRBV20-1
d_gene: .
CDR3aa: CSARDQGHEQYF
CDR3nt: TGCAGTGCTAGAGATCAGGGCCACGAGCAGTACTTC

abundance: many
j_gene: TRBJ2-7
v_gene: TRBV7-2
d_gene: .
CDR3aa: CASSASAGSYEQYF
CDR3nt: TGTGCCAGCAGCGCGTCCGCGGGAAGTTACGAGCAGTACTTC

abundance: many
j_gene: TRBJ2-3
v_gene: TRBV5-1
d_gene: .
CDR3aa: CASSRRTSTDTQYF
CDR3nt: TGCGCCAGCAGCCGACGAACCTCCACAGATACGCAGTATTTT

abundance: many
j_gene: TRBJ2-3
v_gene: TRBV20-1
d_gene: TRBD1
CDR3aa: CSARALMDGTGADTQYF
CDR3nt: TGCAGTGCTAGAGCCCTCATGGACGGGACAGGGGCAGATACGCAGTATTTT

abundance: many
j_gene: TRBJ2-7
v_gene: TRBV5-5
d_gene: TRBD1
CDR3aa: CASSQGTGGAYEQYF
CDR3nt: TGTGCCAGCAGCCAGGGGACAGGGGGCGCGTACGAGCAGTACTTC

abundance: many
j_gene: TRBJ2-7
v_gene: TRBV25-1
d_gene: TRBD1
CDR3aa: CASSGETGGGYEQYF
CDR3nt: TGTGCCAGCAGTGGGGAGACAGGGGGCGGCTACGAGCAGTACTTC

abundance: .
j_gene: TRBJ2-7
v_gene: TRBV9
d_gene: .
CDR3aa: CASSVSTPALYEQYF
CDR3nt: TGTGCCAGCAGCGTAAGTACCCCAGCTCTGTACGAGCAGTACTTC

abundance: .
j_gene: TRBJ2-1
v_gene: TRBV20-1
d_gene: .
CDR3aa: CSAGSLFHNNEQFF
CDR3nt: TGCAGTGCTGGATCCCTATTTCACAACAATGAGCAGTTCTTC

abundance: .
j_gene: TRBJ2-7
v_gene: TRBV28
d_gene: TRBD1
CDR3aa: CASSFSRNPGQGAPYEQYF
CDR3nt: TGTGCCAGCAGCTTTTCCCGCAACCCGGGACAGGGGGCCCCCTACGAGCAGTACTTC

abundance: many
j_gene: TRBJ2-3
v_gene: TRBV19
d_gene: .
CDR3aa: CASSIDLGRKAQYF
CDR3nt: TGTGCCAGTAGTATAGATCTCGGGAGAAAGGCGCAGTATTTT

abundance: many
j_gene: TRBJ2-5
v_gene: TRBV20-1
d_gene: .
CDR3aa: CSAREGRGGTVPQYF
CDR3nt: TGCAGTGCTAGAGAGGGTCGAGGGGGGACAGTGCCCCAGTACTTC

abundance: few
j_gene: TRBJ2-3
v_gene: TRBV6-5
d_gene: .
CDR3aa: CASSYSSPRTDTQYF
CDR3nt: TGTGCCAGCAGTTACTCGTCGCCACGCACAGATACGCAGTATTTT

abundance: many
j_gene: TRBJ1-1
v_gene: TRBV12-3/TRBV12-4
d_gene: .
CDR3aa: CASSSARRAFF
CDR3nt: TGTGCCAGCAGTTCTGCCCGTCGAGCTTTCTTT

abundance: many
j_gene: TRBJ2-1
v_gene: TRBV24-1
d_gene: .
CDR3aa: CATSDGDARGWGEQFF
CDR3nt: TGTGCCACCAGTGATGGGGACGCTAGGGGGTGGGGGGAGCAGTTCTTC

abundance: many
j_gene: TRBJ1-1
v_gene: TRBV3-1
d_gene: TRBD1
CDR3aa: CASRPLTGAGEAFF
CDR3nt: TGTGCCAGCAGACCGCTCACAGGGGCGGGAGAAGCTTTCTTT

abundance: many
j_gene: TRBJ1-1
v_gene: TRBV20-1
d_gene: .
CDR3aa: CSARPGQNTEAFF
CDR3nt: TGCAGTGCTAGACCGGGACAAAACACTGAAGCTTTCTTT

abundance: many
j_gene: TRBJ2-2
v_gene: TRBV7-2
d_gene: TRBD2
CDR3aa: CASSPHLAGVGELFF
CDR3nt: TGTGCCAGCAGCCCCCACCTGGCGGGAGTAGGGGAGCTGTTTTTT

abundance: many
j_gene: TRBJ2-2
v_gene: TRBV25-1
d_gene: TRBD2
CDR3aa: CASSASGSANTGELFF
CDR3nt: TGTGCCAGCAGTGCCAGCGGGAGCGCGAACACCGGGGAGCTGTTTTTT

abundance: many
j_gene: TRBJ2-7
v_gene: TRBV10-3
d_gene: TRBD1
CDR3aa: CAIRRSGTGASEQYF
CDR3nt: TGTGCCATCAGGAGGTCCGGGACAGGGGCCTCCGAGCAGTACTTC

abundance: many
j_gene: TRBJ1-1
v_gene: TRBV5-1
d_gene: TRBD1
CDR3aa: CASSWGQGARSTEAFF
CDR3nt: TGCGCCAGCAGCTGGGGACAGGGGGCCCGCAGTACTGAAGCTTTCTTT

abundance: few
j_gene: TRBJ2-1
v_gene: TRBV20-1
d_gene: TRBD1
CDR3aa: CSARVRTGQPYNEQFF
CDR3nt: TGCAGTGCTAGAGTCCGGACAGGGCAACCCTACAATGAGCAGTTCTTC

abundance: many
j_gene: TRBJ1-6
v_gene: TRBV5-1
d_gene: TRBD1
CDR3aa: CASSLLPQGGNSPLHF
CDR3nt: TGCGCCAGCAGCTTGTTACCACAGGGGGGGAATTCACCCCTCCACTTT

abundance: many
j_gene: TRBJ1-1
v_gene: TRBV6-6
d_gene: .
CDR3aa: CASSYSAPETEAFF
CDR3nt: TGTGCCAGCAGTTACTCGGCGCCTGAAACTGAAGCTTTCTTT

abundance: many
j_gene: TRBJ2-7
v_gene: TRBV29-1
d_gene: .
CDR3aa: CSAPEGGHPYEQYF
CDR3nt: TGCAGCGCCCCGGAGGGGGGACACCCCTACGAGCAGTACTTC

abundance: many
j_gene: TRBJ2-7
v_gene: TRBV5-6
d_gene: TRBD1
CDR3aa: CASTDRGHPGEQYF
CDR3nt: TGTGCCAGCACCGACAGGGGGCACCCGGGCGAGCAGTACTTC

abundance: many
j_gene: TRBJ2-2
v_gene: TRBV12-3/TRBV12-4
d_gene: TRBD2
CDR3aa: CASSTPGLAGGSGELFF
CDR3nt: TGTGCCAGCAGTACCCCGGGACTAGCGGGAGGGTCCGGGGAGCTGTTTTTT

abundance: many
j_gene: TRBJ2-7
v_gene: TRBV20-1
d_gene: .
CDR3aa: CSARDRDNPWHYEQYF
CDR3nt: TGCAGTGCTAGAGATAGGGACAACCCTTGGCACTACGAGCAGTACTTC

abundance: many
j_gene: TRBJ2-7
v_gene: TRBV7-8
d_gene: .
CDR3aa: CASSLDPRSSSYEQYF
CDR3nt: TGTGCCAGCAGCTTAGACCCCCGCTCAAGCTCCTACGAGCAGTACTTC

abundance: many
j_gene: TRBJ2-1
v_gene: TRBV5-1
d_gene: TRBD2
CDR3aa: CASSRAGGLPRGYSYNEQFF
CDR3nt: TGCGCCAGCAGCAGAGCGGGAGGGCTCCCTCGGGGGTACTCCTACAATGAGCAGTTCTTC

abundance: .
j_gene: TRBJ2-7
v_gene: TRBV15
d_gene: TRBD1
CDR3aa: CATSRDLLGTEFSYEQYF
CDR3nt: TGTGCCACCAGCAGAGATCTTTTAGGGACAGAATTCTCCTACGAGCAGTACTTC

abundance: many
j_gene: TRBJ2-3
v_gene: TRBV5-1
d_gene: TRBD1
CDR3aa: CASSLDRTGSTDTQYF
CDR3nt: TGCGCCAGCAGCTTGGATAGGACAGGGTCTACAGATACGCAGTATTTT

abundance: many
j_gene: TRBJ1-2
v_gene: TRBV6-5
d_gene: .
CDR3aa: CASSYSIADRLGYTF
CDR3nt: TGTGCCAGCAGTTACTCGATCGCAGACAGGCTTGGCTACACCTTC

abundance: many
j_gene: TRBJ2-6
v_gene: TRBV5-1
d_gene: .
CDR3aa: CASSPGVGANVLTF
CDR3nt: TGCGCCAGCAGCCCCGGGGTCGGGGCCAACGTCCTGACTTTC

abundance: many
j_gene: TRBJ2-1
v_gene: TRBV29-1
d_gene: .
CDR3aa: CSVLRVIGLNEQFF
CDR3nt: TGCAGCGTTTTGAGGGTAATTGGGTTAAATGAGCAGTTCTTC

abundance: many
j_gene: TRBJ2-2
v_gene: TRBV6-1
d_gene: .
CDR3aa: CASSEGYTGELFF
CDR3nt: TGTGCCAGCAGTGAAGGTTATACCGGGGAGCTGTTTTTT

abundance: .
j_gene: TRBJ2-2
v_gene: TRBV7-8
d_gene: .
CDR3aa: CDSSFTYQSNTGELFF
CDR3nt: TGCGACAGCAGCTTTACGTACCAGTCGAACACCGGGGAGCTGTTTTTT

abundance: many
j_gene: TRBJ1-1
v_gene: TRBV5-1
d_gene: .
CDR3aa: CASSAGPRDTEAFF
CDR3nt: TGCGCCAGCAGCGCGGGCCCGAGGGACACTGAAGCTTTCTTT

abundance: many
j_gene: TRBJ2-4
v_gene: TRBV20-1
d_gene: .
CDR3aa: CSASQDNKNIQYF
CDR3nt: TGCAGTGCTAGTCAAGATAACAAAAACATTCAGTACTTC

abundance: many
j_gene: TRBJ1-1
v_gene: TRBV20-1
d_gene: .
CDR3aa: CSAKTGNTEAFF
CDR3nt: TGCAGTGCAAAAACAGGGAACACTGAAGCTTTCTTT

abundance: many
j_gene: TRBJ2-2
v_gene: TRBV29-1
d_gene: TRBD1
CDR3aa: CSARDRGLTGELFF
CDR3nt: TGCAGCGCCCGGGACAGGGGCCTCACCGGGGAGCTGTTTTTT

abundance: many
j_gene: TRBJ2-7
v_gene: TRBV5-1
d_gene: .
CDR3aa: CASSLATGTEQYF
CDR3nt: TGCGCCAGCAGCTTGGCCACAGGGACCGAGCAGTACTTC

abundance: many
j_gene: TRBJ2-7
v_gene: TRBV27
d_gene: TRBD2
CDR3aa: CASSPASLAGDEQYF
CDR3nt: TGTGCCAGCAGTCCCGCCTCACTAGCGGGAGACGAGCAGTACTTC

abundance: many
j_gene: TRBJ2-7
v_gene: TRBV20-1
d_gene: .
CDR3aa: CSASPEDMDYEQYF
CDR3nt: TGCAGTGCTAGTCCAGAGGACATGGACTACGAGCAGTACTTC